The text below deals with one T cell receptor (beta chain). This sample is drawn from a study of blood T cell repertoires in COVID-19. V was shortened by 1 base and J by 4 bases, with 8 bases between the two germline ends. This CDR3 comprises 14 residues. CDR1 is LGHNA and CDR2 is YNFKEQ in the germline V gene. TCRdb's copy holds only in-frame clones and misses some; the assay was immunoSEQ multiplex PCR. Of fewer than 350,000 clones listed, about 89% are singletons. Material for sequencing was PBMCs or T cells enriched from blood (not recorded which). The clonotype originates from a man between 60 and 75 years old who had recovered from COVID-19. V and J are TRBV4-2 and TRBJ2-1; TRBD2 is a possible D gene (5 bases). CDR3 loop: CASSQAGLYNEQFF. For the CDR3, the DNA is TGTGCCAGCAGCCAAGCGGGATTATACAATGAGCAGTTCTTC.